Listed here are 28 T cell receptor beta chains from one sample, sequenced in a study of blood T cell repertoires in COVID-19. Profiling relied on immunoSEQ multiplex PCR, and the TCRdb table lists in-frame clones only, not all of them. The sample lists a few hundred thousand clones, roughly 90% occurring once. Sequences were obtained from peripheral blood. All receptors come from a young woman with COVID-19, enrolled during active disease.

This chain uses TRBV30 with TRBJ2-7, with 9 bases aligning to TRBD1. Losses at the gene ends were 1 base for V and 3 bases for J; bases not matched to a gene: 4. The CDR3 is 14 amino acids. Germline CDR1 and CDR2: GTSNPN and SVGIG (reference sequence). Here the CDR3 DNA reads TGTGCCTGGAGTGGGACAGGGGACATCTACGAGCAGTACTTC. Protein product: CAWSGTGDIYEQYF.

The V and J genes are TRBV11-2 and TRBJ2-7; D not resolved. The germline V and J ends were trimmed by 4 bases and 6 bases, with 16 bases remaining between them. The CDR3 contains 14 residues. Germline V gives CDR1 SGHAT, CDR2 FQNNGV. As DNA, the CDR3 is TGTGCCAGCAGCTCCCGACACAGTCCACGCGAGCAGTACTTC. Protein product: CASSSRHSPREQYF.

The chain employs TRBV7-2 and TRBJ1-1; D gene ambiguous. Trimming removed 1 base at V and 0 bases at J, with 6 bases between. This CDR3 has 14 amino acids. CDR1 is SGHTA, CDR2 FQGNSA, per germline. CDR3 sequence reads: CASSLGALNTEAFF. The CDR3 bases are TGTGCCAGCAGCTTAGGAGCACTGAACACTGAAGCTTTCTTT.

The chain couples TRBV29-1 to TRBJ2-1, with 7 bases aligning to TRBD2. Germline CDR1 reads SQVTM; CDR2 reads ANQGSEA. The CDR3 sequence is 12 residues long. The junction had 3 bases not matched to a gene; V was cut back by 3 bases and J by 7 bases. CDR3 residues: CSVDISGNEQFF. Written as DNA, the CDR3 is TGCAGCGTTGATATTAGCGGGAATGAGCAGTTCTTC.

This clone appeared a single time. This chain joins TRBV18 and TRBJ2-7; 9 bases fit TRBD2. Germline CDR1 is KGHSH and CDR2 is LQKENI. The CDR3 covers 14 residues. V lost 4 bases and J lost 4; bases outside the gene matches: 5. The CDR3 spells CASSRSSGTYEQYF. The CDR3 DNA is TGTGCCAGCTCACGGTCTAGCGGGACATACGAGCAGTACTTC.

J is TRBJ2-4 and V is TRBV19; 7 bases match TRBD1. This CDR3 is 19 amino acids long. Per germline, CDR1 LNHDA and CDR2 SQIVND (reference sequence). The junction had 16 bases not matched to a gene; V was cut back by 0 bases and J by 5 bases. The chain's CDR3 is CASSIEPQGVVTPENIQYF. CDR3 bases: TGTGCCAGTAGTATAGAACCGCAGGGGGTTGTCACGCCTGAAAACATTCAGTACTTC.

The V and J genes are TRBV7-6 and TRBJ1-5; TRBD1 matches at 9 bases. The V and J ends lost 1 base and 6 bases, in that order; junction bases with no gene match: 4. The germline CDR1 and CDR2 sequences are SGHVS and FNYEAQ. The CDR3 spans 15 residues. Here the CDR3 reads CASSLGGQGGQPQHF. CDR3 DNA sequence: TGTGCCAGCAGCTTAGGGGGACAGGGAGGTCAGCCCCAGCATTTT.

This clone has more than one count but fewer than ten. The genes are TRBV29-1 and TRBJ1-1; D ambiguous. Germline CDR1 reads SQVTM; CDR2 reads ANQGSEA. The CDR3 runs 12 residues. The V gene lost 2 bases and the J gene lost 2 bases, with 6 bases spanning the gap. The CDR3 DNA reads as TGCAGCGTTGAAAAATATAACACTGAAGCTTTCTTT. Residues: CSVEKYNTEAFF.

V and J are TRBV9 and TRBJ1-4; TRBD1 aligns across 12 bases. Trimming at V came to 3 bases and at J to 7 bases, leaving 4 bases not matched to a gene. The CDR3 runs to 15 residues. CDR1 is SGDLS and CDR2 is YYNGEE in the germline V gene. Here the CDR3 reads CASSDGGQGAEKLFF. In nucleotides, the CDR3 is TGTGCCAGCAGCGATGGGGGACAGGGGGCTGAAAAACTGTTTTTT.

The chain couples TRBV7-2 to TRBJ2-4; possible D gene TRBD2, 6 bases. Trimming shortened V by 5 bases and J by 6 bases, and 23 bases separated the two germline ends. Germline CDR1 reads SGHTA; CDR2 reads FQGNSA. The CDR3 runs 17 residues. The CDR3 sequence is CASSQITGTPERNIQYF. As DNA, the CDR3 is TGTGCCAGCAGCCAAATCACCGGGACTCCCGAAAGAAACATTCAGTACTTC.

This chain joins TRBV6-4 and TRBJ1-1; 7 nucleotides align to TRBD1. There are 16 residues in the CDR3. Looked up from germline, CDR1 is MRHNA and CDR2 is SNTAGT. V was pared by 4 bases and J by 1 base, with 9 bases of the junction left unmatched. CDR3 sequence (DNA): TGTGCCAGCAGTGGTCGACCGGGACAGCCGAACACTGAAGCTTTCTTT. Protein product: CASSGRPGQPNTEAFF.

V gene TRBV6-6 combines with J gene TRBJ1-2, with D possibly TRBD1 on 5 matching bases. This CDR3 is built from 15 residues. Trimming removed 0 bases at V and 3 bases at J, with 11 bases between. Germline V gene sequence: CDR1 MNHNY, CDR2 SVGAGI (reference sequence). The DNA for the CDR3 is TGTGCCAGCAGTTACTCGTCGGGGGAGGACTATGGCTACACCTTC. Amino acids: CASSYSSGEDYGYTF.

The V and J genes are TRBV10-3 and TRBJ2-7, with 8 bases matching TRBD2. CDR3 length: 14 amino acids. Looked up from germline, CDR1 is ENHRY and CDR2 is SYGVKD. The V gene end was trimmed by 0 bases and the J gene end by 5 bases; junction bases not matched to a gene: 3. Here the CDR3 reads CAISESRTSNEQYF. DNA for the CDR3: TGTGCCATCAGTGAGTCAAGGACTAGCAACGAGCAGTACTTC.

In DNA, the CDR3 is TGTGCCAGCAGTTCGGGAGAACAGCCCCAGCATTTT. This translates into CASSSGEQPQHF. The chain employs TRBV6-2 or TRBV6-3 and TRBJ1-5, with D unclear. V was trimmed by 4 bases and J by 7 bases, leaving 8 bases between them. CDR1 MNHEY and CDR2 SVGEGT come from the germline V gene. The CDR3 loop spans 12 amino acids.

This chain uses TRBV24-1 with TRBJ2-2; 11 nucleotides agree with TRBD2. CDR3 length: 15 residues. Trimming took 9 bases from V and 1 from J; bases not matched to a gene: 3. The germline V gene encodes CDR1 KGHDR and CDR2 SFDVKD. Written as DNA, the CDR3 is TGTGCCACCGGGACTAGCGGTCTGAACACCGGGGAGCTGTTTTTT. This gives the protein CATGTSGLNTGELFF.

About this clone itself: The sample holds other DNA sequences that translate to the same CDR3. The chain joins TRBV5-1 to TRBJ2-1, with D maybe TRBD2 (5 bases). The germline V gene encodes CDR1 SGHRS and CDR2 YFSETQ. With 0 bases removed from V and 7 bases from J, the gap between germline ends came to 8 bases. There are 13 residues in the CDR3. The DNA for the CDR3 is TGCGCCAGCAGCTTGGCCTCGGGGAATGAGCAGTTCTTC. It is translated as CASSLASGNEQFF.

The rearrangement joins TRBV4-1 to TRBJ2-3, with 9 positions matching TRBD1. Germline CDR1 is MGHRA and CDR2 is YSYEKL. V was clipped by 4 bases and J by 5 bases; unmatched bases: 4. The CDR3 runs 14 residues. CDR3 in amino acids: CASSPGQGIDTQYF. The CDR3 nucleotides are TGCGCCAGCAGCCCCGGACAGGGGATAGATACGCAGTATTTT.

The gene calls are TRBV30 and TRBJ2-7; 9 nucleotides agree with TRBD1. Germline V CDR1 and CDR2: GTSNPN, SVGIG (reference sequence). CDR3 size: 15 residues. V shed 1 base and J 0 bases; nucleotides not matched to a gene: 4. CDR3 region: CAWSAGQGSSYEQYF. CDR3 DNA sequence: TGTGCCTGGAGTGCGGGACAGGGAAGCTCCTACGAGCAGTACTTC.

The chain has TRBV27 and TRBJ2-4, with a possible D match to TRBD1 (6 bases). The length of the CDR3 is 16 residues. Germline CDR1 is MNHEY and CDR2 is SMNVEV (reference sequence). V was pared by 5 bases and J by 3 bases, with 17 bases between. The CDR3 coding sequence is TGTGCCAGCAGTCCCTTGACAGGCCCCCACAAAAACATTCAGTACTTC. Protein product: CASSPLTGPHKNIQYF.

The chain is built from TRBV6-5 and TRBJ2-5; weak D call: TRBD2 (5 bases). Germline-derived CDR1 and CDR2 are MNHEY and SVGAGI. The CDR3 is made up of 14 amino acids. Trimming shortened V by 7 bases and J by 0 bases, and 12 bases separated the two germline ends. This CDR3 is CASMRTPYQETQYF. In DNA, the CDR3 is TGTGCCAGCATGAGGACTCCGTACCAAGAGACCCAGTACTTC.

This clone was recorded once. This rearrangement joins TRBV21-1 to TRBJ2-7; the table assigns TRBD2, which was not confirmed against the DNA. TRBV21-1 is a documented pseudogene. The CDR3 length is 18 residues. The CDR3 region has the DNA TGTGCCAGCAGCAGGGGGACTAGTTACAACGCAACGTCCTACGAGCAGTACTTC. It is translated as CASSRGTSYNATSYEQYF.

This chain links TRBV3-1 (or the pseudogene TRBV3-2) with TRBJ2-1, with D perhaps TRBD1 (5 bases). There are 14 residues in the CDR3. Per the germline V gene, CDR1 is LGHDT and CDR2 is YNNKEL (reference sequence). Trimming removed 0 bases at V and 8 bases at J, with 11 bases between. CDR3 DNA sequence: TGTGCCAGCAGCCAAGAAGCAGGGTGGGATGAGCAGTTCTTC. This sequence encodes CASSQEAGWDEQFF.

The chain is built from TRBV24-1 and TRBJ2-2, with TRBD2 identical over 11 bases. CDR1 is KGHDR and CDR2 is SFDVKD in the germline V gene. With V trimmed by 9 bases and J by 1 base, 6 bases remained unmatched. CDR3 length: 16 residues. The CDR3 sequence: CATGGGTSGNTGELFF. CDR3 coding DNA: TGTGCCACCGGGGGGGGGACTAGCGGGAACACCGGGGAGCTGTTTTTT.

This clone was detected only a few times. The V and J genes are TRBV28 and TRBJ1-2; D uncertain. In germline, CDR1 is MDHEN, CDR2 SYDVKM. This CDR3 is built from 12 residues. Trimming shortened V by 2 bases and J by 5 bases, and 6 bases separated the two germline ends. This CDR3 is CASSLREYGYTF. CDR3 DNA: TGTGCCAGCAGTTTAAGGGAGTATGGCTACACCTTC.

The gene calls are TRBV28 and TRBJ2-3; a possible D gene is TRBD1 (5 bases). The CDR3 totals 15 residues. V shed 5 bases and J shed 0 bases, with 12 bases lying between them. Germline V gene sequence: CDR1 MDHEN, CDR2 SYDVKM. The CDR3 protein is CASSNQGTSTDTQYF. CDR3 DNA sequence: TGTGCCAGCAGTAATCAGGGAACTAGCACAGATACGCAGTATTTT. Variable domain in full (rest from reference TRBV28 and TRBJ2-3): DVKVTQSSRYLVKRTGEKVFLECVQDMDHENMFWYRQDPGLGLRLIYFSYDVKMKEKGDIPEGYSVSREKKERFSLILESASTNQTSMYLCASSNQGTSTDTQYFGPGTRLTVL.

The chain employs TRBV7-9 and TRBJ2-1, with 9 bases that match TRBD2. The CDR3 extends over 16 amino acids. Unmatched junction bases numbered 4, after V lost 1 base and J lost 3 bases. The germline V gene has CDR1 SEHNR and CDR2 FQNEAQ (reference sequence). CDR3 sequence (DNA): TGTGCCAGCAGCTTAGTTCCTAGCGGGGACTACAATGAGCAGTTCTTC. This codes for CASSLVPSGDYNEQFF.

The chain couples TRBV6-5 to TRBJ2-2; D ambiguous. Germline V gives CDR1 MNHEY, CDR2 SVGAGI. The CDR3 contains 13 residues. V dropped 7 bases and J dropped 7 bases, with 13 bases sitting between them. DNA for the CDR3: TGTGCCAGCATCTGGCGACATGGCGGGGAGCTGTTTTTT. Amino acid sequence: CASIWRHGGELFF.

The chain is built from TRBV29-1 and TRBJ1-2; 8 bases are a match to TRBD1. The CDR3 is 13 residues long. Germline CDR1 SQVTM, CDR2 ANQGSEA. V was pared by 5 bases and J by 2 bases, with 4 bases of the junction left unmatched. This CDR3 reads CSVLQGANYGYTF. In DNA form, the CDR3 reads TGCAGCGTTCTGCAGGGGGCAAACTATGGCTACACCTTC.